This entry features one TCR beta chain sequence. This clonotype appeared a few times. The target of this receptor is not known. Per-base qualities were not stored, and no clone one base away is much larger. Based on the germline V gene (reference sequence), the CDR1 and CDR2 sequences are LNHDA and SQIVND. The cysteine opens and the phenylalanine closes a CDR3 of 17 amino acids. Only CDR3 DNA remains: 51 bases, in frame from the first base. V is cut by 6 bases and J by 1 base, and the space between the germline ends is 20 bases. This entry belongs to a study of T cells after yellow fever vaccination (dated by TCRdb to the late 2010s). Context from the whole study: The SMART-Seq v4 Ultra Low Input RNA kit was used to prepare libraries from fractions with low cell numbers. Bulk PBMC replicates and cell subsets were isolated from blood drawn at multiple timepoints before and after both primary and secondary immunization. Two healthy male donors made up the cohort, one aged 18 to 30 years and the other aged 30 to 39 years. To follow T-cell clones before and after primary and booster YFV17D yellow fever vaccination, bulk TCR alpha and beta repertoires were sequenced over time. Overall study results and their limits: A small share of clonotypes occurred in both CD4 and CD8 compartments, likely arising from convergent recombination. Because only a couple of donors were included in the study, the extent to which the findings can be generalized is limited. Computational filtering was needed because FACS-sorted repertoires could contain abundant contaminating clonotypes from the bulk population. Most clones expanded after primary vaccination (roughly 96% of CD4 and about 85% of CD8) were re-detected after the booster, suggesting that broad memory maintenance occurred. The secondary T-cell response was found to be weaker but faster than the primary response, with a peak reached on day 5 rather than on day 15.

Per the publication, the treatment or condition label means: live attenuated yellow fever vaccine strain. At each blood-draw timepoint, two biological replicates of bulk PBMCs were collected. PBMCs were isolated from peripheral blood using a standard Ficoll-Paque protocol. TriZol was used to extract RNA from bulk PBMCs, CD4 and CD8 fractions, and dextramer-positive and dextramer-negative fractions. Synthesis of TCR cDNA relied on 5'RACE template switching, a step that introduced a universal primer site along with unique molecular identifiers. cDNA synthesis was primed from both the TCR alpha and TCR beta constant segments. Library amplification involved two PCR steps, and the second step added sample barcodes and sequencing adapters. Libraries were sequenced on Illumina HiSeq 2500 (2x100 bp) or NovaSeq (2x150 bp). The published analysis was carried out like this. MIGEC was used to demultiplex reads and collapse the reads into UMI consensus sequences, and MiXCR was used for V(D)J alignment. Clonotypes responding to the vaccine were identified with edgeR on replicate PBMC samples, with the criteria of FDR below 0.01 and a log2 fold change above 5 up to day 15. CD4 or CD8 identity was assigned to each bulk clonotype according to whether the clonotype was present at higher abundance in the sequenced CD4 repertoire or the sequenced CD8 repertoire. Clones were called with MiXCR by TCRdb after fastp trimmed the public reads at Q25, and only in-frame beta chains were retained. Every CDR3 protein is listed once, alongside the most common genes and DNA of its rows. TCRdb assigned the V and J calls; the authors' analysis was not used. The sample table contains a few hundred thousand distinct CDR3 sequences; only one count was recorded for 8.1% of them. The ten largest make up roughly 18% of the sample.

Sample: PBMCs, taken roughly seven weeks after the first yellow fever vaccination. The origin of this receptor is a man aged 18-30 years who received the YFV17D yellow fever vaccine. This chain is built from TRBV19 and TRBJ2-3; TRBD2 is possibly the D segment (5 matching bases). The CDR3 loop reads CASSTLKGGDGTDTQYF. In nucleotide form, the sequence is TGTGCCAGTAGCACTTTAAAAGGAGGCGACGGCACAGATACGCAGTATTTT.